A single sample is the source of the 23 T cell receptor beta chains below, sequenced in a study of neurological immune-mediated disorders. In TCRdb, the 5' RACE reads were re-called with MiXCR into one record per CDR3 protein. The table has tens of thousands of distinct CDR3 sequences, roughly 14% seen once; the top ten hold around 27%. Sequencing was carried out using PBMCs. The receptors were sampled from a woman in her 50s with HTLV-1-associated myelopathy (HAM/TSP).

At least ten counts were recorded for this clonotype. CDR3 sequence (DNA): TGTGCCAGCAGCCACCCGGGACTAGCGGGGAACACAGATACGCAGTATTTT. It encodes CASSHPGLAGNTDTQYF. The rearrangement uses TRBV3-1 and TRBJ2-3; TRBD2 matches 13 bases. Germline-derived CDR1 and CDR2 are LGHDT and YNNKEL (reference sequence). This CDR3 region has 17 residues. The V gene end was trimmed by 3 bases and the J gene end by 2 bases; junction bases not matched to a gene: 5.

This clonotype has only a few counts. A read error may be the cause here, since a much bigger clone is one base away. The chain joins TRBV20-1 to TRBJ1-1, with a possible D match to TRBD1 (5 bases). The CDR3 sequence is 11 residues long. Germline values: CDR1 DFQATT, CDR2 SNEGSKA (reference sequence). In DNA, the CDR3 is TGCAGTGCTAGAGGGATTTCGACAGTTATCTTT. This gives the protein CSARGISTVIF.

This clonotype was observed many times. The chain joins TRBV14 to TRBJ2-7, with D perhaps matching TRBD2 (5 bases). From germline, CDR1 is SGHDN and CDR2 FVKESK. Trimming took off 2 bases at V and 3 bases at J, with 11 bases between the two ends. The CDR3 is 14 amino acids. The CDR3 loop reads CASSQRRASYEQYV. In nucleotides, the CDR3 is TGTGCCAGCAGCCAAAGGCGGGCAAGCTACGAGCAGTACGTC.

At least ten counts were recorded for this clonotype. This chain links TRBV29-1 with TRBJ2-2; TRBD1 matches at 7 bases. The J segment lost 4 bases and the V segment lost 4 bases, leaving 6 bases of the junction unmatched. The CDR3 consists of 14 residues. The germline V gene has CDR1 SQVTM and CDR2 ANQGSEA. CDR3 DNA: TGCAGCGTTGGTACAGGGGCCGGCACCGGGGAGCTGTTTTTT. It is translated as CSVGTGAGTGELFF.

Many counts were recorded for this clonotype. The chain has TRBV12-3 or TRBV12-4 and TRBJ2-5, with D hard to call. V was shortened by 6 bases and J by 2 bases, with 10 bases between the two germline ends. The CDR3 extends over 13 amino acids. The CDR3 is CASSGRFQETQYF. In DNA form, the CDR3 reads TGTGCCAGCAGCGGCAGGTTTCAAGAGACCCAGTACTTC.

This clonotype has ten or more counts. This sequence joins TRBV29-1 and TRBJ2-1; tentatively, D is TRBD2 (7 bases). The length of the CDR3 is 13 residues. In germline, CDR1 is SQVTM, CDR2 ANQGSEA. V gave up 7 bases and J gave up 9 bases, with 19 bases separating them. The CDR3 sequence: CSAGLGGGSEQFF. The CDR3 nucleotides read TGCAGCGCCGGACTAGGGGGTGGAAGTGAGCAGTTCTTC.

Ten or more counts support this clonotype. The chain couples TRBV10-3 to TRBJ2-6, with D possibly TRBD1 on 7 matching bases. The CDR3 spans 18 residues. The germline V and J ends were trimmed by 4 bases and 0 bases, with 16 bases remaining between them. Germline V CDR1 and CDR2: ENHRY, SYGVKD. CDR3 sequence reads: CAISGGQGGSSGANVLTF. The CDR3 DNA sequence: TGTGCCATCAGTGGTGGTCAGGGGGGAAGCTCTGGGGCCAACGTCCTGACTTTC.

This clonotype has at least ten counts. V is TRBV12-3 or TRBV12-4 and J is TRBJ2-5, with no clear D. V shed 6 bases and J shed 6 bases, with 14 bases lying between them. This CDR3 is 13 amino acids long. The CDR3 loop reads CASSPPGGKTQYF. The CDR3 region has the DNA TGTGCCAGCAGCCCTCCCGGTGGTAAGACCCAGTACTTC.

The genes are TRBV7-2 and TRBJ2-1; D perhaps matches TRBD1 (5 bases). The DNA end lines up better with TRBJ2-7; the J call may be wrong. The germline gives CDR1 SGHTA, CDR2 FQGNSA. This CDR3 has 15 residues. CDR3 bases: TGTGCCAGCACCCCGACAGAGACCCCCTACTATGAGCAGTACTTC. It encodes CASTPTETPYYEQYF.

This clonotype was observed at least ten times. This chain links TRBV12-3 or TRBV12-4 with TRBJ2-5; weak D call: TRBD2 (6 bases). V dropped 3 bases and J dropped 5 bases, with 10 bases sitting between them. This CDR3 is built from 13 residues. For the CDR3, the DNA is TGTGCCAGCAGTTTGGTAGGGAGGGAGACCCAGTACTTC. It specifies CASSLVGRETQYF.

In this sample, this clonotype turned up many times. The rearrangement uses TRBV20-1 and TRBJ2-3; 9 bases agree with TRBD2. CDR1 and CDR2 from the germline V gene are DFQATT and SNEGSKA (reference sequence). The CDR3 runs 14 residues. With 7 bases clipped from V and 2 bases from J, the junction kept 7 bases outside the gene matches. The CDR3 coding sequence is TGCAGTGTTACCGCGGGGGGGATCACAGATACGCAGTATTTT. Amino acids: CSVTAGGITDTQYF.

At least ten counts were recorded for this clonotype. The rearrangement joins TRBV4-3 to TRBJ2-3, with D perhaps being TRBD1 or TRBD2 (5 bases each). V shed 0 bases and J shed 5 bases, with 15 bases lying between them. CDR1 is LGHNA and CDR2 is YSLEER in the germline V gene. The CDR3 sequence is 16 residues long. For the CDR3, the DNA is TGCGCCAGCAGCCAAGATGGGGGACCAGGTGGAGATACGCAGTATTTT. Protein sequence: CASSQDGGPGGDTQYF.

This clonotype was picked up many times. The chain joins TRBV5-6 to TRBJ2-7; maybe TRBD1 (6 bases). V lost 2 bases to trimming and J lost 2 bases, with 14 bases between them. CDR1 is SGHDT and CDR2 is YYEEEE in the germline V gene. CDR3 length: 15 amino acids. This CDR3 is CASSFRDTGPYEQYF. The CDR3 DNA reads as TGTGCCAGCAGCTTCCGGGACACCGGACCCTACGAGCAGTACTTC.

This clonotype occurred many times. This chain uses TRBV6-1 with TRBJ1-1; weak D call: TRBD1 (6 bases). CDR1 and CDR2 (germline): MNHNS, SASEGT. CDR3 length: 13 amino acids. V was cut by 6 bases and J by 2 bases, with 10 bases left in between. The CDR3 region is CASSLDRNTEAFF. CDR3 in DNA: TGTGCCAGCAGCTTGGACAGAAACACTGAAGCTTTCTTT.

This clonotype qualifies as medium-sized. The chain combines TRBV7-2 with TRBJ1-1, with 7 bases matching TRBD1. J was trimmed by 4 bases and V by 5 bases; bases with no gene match: 10. CDR1 and CDR2 (germline): SGHTA, FQGNSA. The CDR3 is 15 residues long. The CDR3, as DNA: TGTGCCAGCAGCGCACCAGGGGGATTGGGCACTGAAGCTTTCTTT. This codes for CASSAPGGLGTEAFF.

In this sample, this clonotype turned up many times. The J gene is TRBJ2-1, the V gene TRBV25-1, with a tentative D call TRBD1 (7 bases). CDR1 MGHDK and CDR2 SYGVNS come from the germline V gene. Trimming removed 2 bases at V and 10 bases at J, with 21 bases between. The length of the CDR3 is 16 residues. The CDR3 loop is CASSEGRTSGGGEQFF. In nucleotides, the CDR3 is TGTGCCAGCAGTGAAGGGCGAACATCAGGGGGAGGAGAGCAGTTCTTC.

This clonotype was seen many times. V gene TRBV7-9 combines with J gene TRBJ1-5; D is unclear. Germline V gene lookup returns CDR1 SEHNR and CDR2 FQNEAQ (reference sequence). V was shortened by 1 base and J by 5 bases, with 9 bases between the two germline ends. The CDR3 consists of 14 residues. CDR3 amino acids: CASSLDPGYQPQHF. The CDR3 coding sequence is TGTGCCAGCAGCTTAGATCCGGGGTATCAGCCCCAGCATTTT.

This clonotype was seen ten or more times. The chain carries TRBV24-1 and TRBJ2-5, with no clear D. The length of the CDR3 is 15 residues. Trimming removed 4 bases at V and 0 bases at J, with 11 bases between. Looked up from germline, CDR1 is KGHDR and CDR2 is SFDVKD. CDR3 region: CATSDYLADQETQYF. The CDR3 nucleotides read TGTGCCACCAGTGACTACCTTGCGGACCAAGAGACCCAGTACTTC.

The sample holds many counts of this clonotype. V is TRBV18 and J is TRBJ1-1; 9 positions agree with TRBD1. Looked up from germline, CDR1 is KGHSH and CDR2 is LQKENI. This CDR3 contains 15 residues. Trimming at V came to 1 base and at J to 4 bases, leaving 4 bases not matched to a gene. The CDR3, as DNA: TGTGCCAGCTCACCACAACAGGGGGCGCTCACTGAAGCTTTCTTT. Translating gives CASSPQQGALTEAFF.

This clonotype was recorded at least ten times. J is TRBJ1-1 and V is TRBV6-1; D unresolved. The V and J ends lost 2 bases and 3 bases respectively, with 10 bases between them. CDR3 length: 14 amino acids. Germline CDR1 is MNHNS and CDR2 is SASEGT. The CDR3 nucleotides read TGTGCCAGCAGTGAAAAGAGGCTGGACACTGAAGCTTTCTTT. It yields the protein CASSEKRLDTEAFF.

This clonotype was detected ten times or more. The V and J genes are TRBV7-8 and TRBJ2-3; TRBD2 matches 9 bases. Per germline, CDR1 SGHVS and CDR2 FQNEAQ. The CDR3 covers 16 residues. V gave up 2 bases and J gave up 0 bases; unmatched junction bases: 3. This CDR3 reads CASSLFSGGSTDTQYF. For the CDR3, the DNA is TGTGCCAGCAGCTTATTCAGCGGGGGGAGCACAGATACGCAGTATTTT.

There are many counts of this clonotype. This rearrangement joins TRBV12-3 or TRBV12-4 to TRBJ2-1; possibly TRBD2 for D (6 bases). V lost 6 bases, J lost 2 bases, and 14 bases lay in between. The CDR3 is 15 residues long. The CDR3 DNA sequence: TGTGCCAGCAGCCCAGGTATAGCGGCCTACAATGAGCAGTTCTTC. This translates into CASSPGIAAYNEQFF.

Many counts were recorded for this clonotype. V gene TRBV7-2 combines with J gene TRBJ1-4; 7 nucleotides match TRBD1. From germline, CDR1 is SGHTA and CDR2 FQGNSA. This CDR3 is built from 16 residues. The junction had 9 bases not matched to a gene; V was cut back by 3 bases and J by 5 bases. CDR3 nucleotide sequence: TGTGCCAGCAGCTTCCGACAGGGCGGCGTAAATGAAAAACTGTTTTTT. Translation: CASSFRQGGVNEKLFF.